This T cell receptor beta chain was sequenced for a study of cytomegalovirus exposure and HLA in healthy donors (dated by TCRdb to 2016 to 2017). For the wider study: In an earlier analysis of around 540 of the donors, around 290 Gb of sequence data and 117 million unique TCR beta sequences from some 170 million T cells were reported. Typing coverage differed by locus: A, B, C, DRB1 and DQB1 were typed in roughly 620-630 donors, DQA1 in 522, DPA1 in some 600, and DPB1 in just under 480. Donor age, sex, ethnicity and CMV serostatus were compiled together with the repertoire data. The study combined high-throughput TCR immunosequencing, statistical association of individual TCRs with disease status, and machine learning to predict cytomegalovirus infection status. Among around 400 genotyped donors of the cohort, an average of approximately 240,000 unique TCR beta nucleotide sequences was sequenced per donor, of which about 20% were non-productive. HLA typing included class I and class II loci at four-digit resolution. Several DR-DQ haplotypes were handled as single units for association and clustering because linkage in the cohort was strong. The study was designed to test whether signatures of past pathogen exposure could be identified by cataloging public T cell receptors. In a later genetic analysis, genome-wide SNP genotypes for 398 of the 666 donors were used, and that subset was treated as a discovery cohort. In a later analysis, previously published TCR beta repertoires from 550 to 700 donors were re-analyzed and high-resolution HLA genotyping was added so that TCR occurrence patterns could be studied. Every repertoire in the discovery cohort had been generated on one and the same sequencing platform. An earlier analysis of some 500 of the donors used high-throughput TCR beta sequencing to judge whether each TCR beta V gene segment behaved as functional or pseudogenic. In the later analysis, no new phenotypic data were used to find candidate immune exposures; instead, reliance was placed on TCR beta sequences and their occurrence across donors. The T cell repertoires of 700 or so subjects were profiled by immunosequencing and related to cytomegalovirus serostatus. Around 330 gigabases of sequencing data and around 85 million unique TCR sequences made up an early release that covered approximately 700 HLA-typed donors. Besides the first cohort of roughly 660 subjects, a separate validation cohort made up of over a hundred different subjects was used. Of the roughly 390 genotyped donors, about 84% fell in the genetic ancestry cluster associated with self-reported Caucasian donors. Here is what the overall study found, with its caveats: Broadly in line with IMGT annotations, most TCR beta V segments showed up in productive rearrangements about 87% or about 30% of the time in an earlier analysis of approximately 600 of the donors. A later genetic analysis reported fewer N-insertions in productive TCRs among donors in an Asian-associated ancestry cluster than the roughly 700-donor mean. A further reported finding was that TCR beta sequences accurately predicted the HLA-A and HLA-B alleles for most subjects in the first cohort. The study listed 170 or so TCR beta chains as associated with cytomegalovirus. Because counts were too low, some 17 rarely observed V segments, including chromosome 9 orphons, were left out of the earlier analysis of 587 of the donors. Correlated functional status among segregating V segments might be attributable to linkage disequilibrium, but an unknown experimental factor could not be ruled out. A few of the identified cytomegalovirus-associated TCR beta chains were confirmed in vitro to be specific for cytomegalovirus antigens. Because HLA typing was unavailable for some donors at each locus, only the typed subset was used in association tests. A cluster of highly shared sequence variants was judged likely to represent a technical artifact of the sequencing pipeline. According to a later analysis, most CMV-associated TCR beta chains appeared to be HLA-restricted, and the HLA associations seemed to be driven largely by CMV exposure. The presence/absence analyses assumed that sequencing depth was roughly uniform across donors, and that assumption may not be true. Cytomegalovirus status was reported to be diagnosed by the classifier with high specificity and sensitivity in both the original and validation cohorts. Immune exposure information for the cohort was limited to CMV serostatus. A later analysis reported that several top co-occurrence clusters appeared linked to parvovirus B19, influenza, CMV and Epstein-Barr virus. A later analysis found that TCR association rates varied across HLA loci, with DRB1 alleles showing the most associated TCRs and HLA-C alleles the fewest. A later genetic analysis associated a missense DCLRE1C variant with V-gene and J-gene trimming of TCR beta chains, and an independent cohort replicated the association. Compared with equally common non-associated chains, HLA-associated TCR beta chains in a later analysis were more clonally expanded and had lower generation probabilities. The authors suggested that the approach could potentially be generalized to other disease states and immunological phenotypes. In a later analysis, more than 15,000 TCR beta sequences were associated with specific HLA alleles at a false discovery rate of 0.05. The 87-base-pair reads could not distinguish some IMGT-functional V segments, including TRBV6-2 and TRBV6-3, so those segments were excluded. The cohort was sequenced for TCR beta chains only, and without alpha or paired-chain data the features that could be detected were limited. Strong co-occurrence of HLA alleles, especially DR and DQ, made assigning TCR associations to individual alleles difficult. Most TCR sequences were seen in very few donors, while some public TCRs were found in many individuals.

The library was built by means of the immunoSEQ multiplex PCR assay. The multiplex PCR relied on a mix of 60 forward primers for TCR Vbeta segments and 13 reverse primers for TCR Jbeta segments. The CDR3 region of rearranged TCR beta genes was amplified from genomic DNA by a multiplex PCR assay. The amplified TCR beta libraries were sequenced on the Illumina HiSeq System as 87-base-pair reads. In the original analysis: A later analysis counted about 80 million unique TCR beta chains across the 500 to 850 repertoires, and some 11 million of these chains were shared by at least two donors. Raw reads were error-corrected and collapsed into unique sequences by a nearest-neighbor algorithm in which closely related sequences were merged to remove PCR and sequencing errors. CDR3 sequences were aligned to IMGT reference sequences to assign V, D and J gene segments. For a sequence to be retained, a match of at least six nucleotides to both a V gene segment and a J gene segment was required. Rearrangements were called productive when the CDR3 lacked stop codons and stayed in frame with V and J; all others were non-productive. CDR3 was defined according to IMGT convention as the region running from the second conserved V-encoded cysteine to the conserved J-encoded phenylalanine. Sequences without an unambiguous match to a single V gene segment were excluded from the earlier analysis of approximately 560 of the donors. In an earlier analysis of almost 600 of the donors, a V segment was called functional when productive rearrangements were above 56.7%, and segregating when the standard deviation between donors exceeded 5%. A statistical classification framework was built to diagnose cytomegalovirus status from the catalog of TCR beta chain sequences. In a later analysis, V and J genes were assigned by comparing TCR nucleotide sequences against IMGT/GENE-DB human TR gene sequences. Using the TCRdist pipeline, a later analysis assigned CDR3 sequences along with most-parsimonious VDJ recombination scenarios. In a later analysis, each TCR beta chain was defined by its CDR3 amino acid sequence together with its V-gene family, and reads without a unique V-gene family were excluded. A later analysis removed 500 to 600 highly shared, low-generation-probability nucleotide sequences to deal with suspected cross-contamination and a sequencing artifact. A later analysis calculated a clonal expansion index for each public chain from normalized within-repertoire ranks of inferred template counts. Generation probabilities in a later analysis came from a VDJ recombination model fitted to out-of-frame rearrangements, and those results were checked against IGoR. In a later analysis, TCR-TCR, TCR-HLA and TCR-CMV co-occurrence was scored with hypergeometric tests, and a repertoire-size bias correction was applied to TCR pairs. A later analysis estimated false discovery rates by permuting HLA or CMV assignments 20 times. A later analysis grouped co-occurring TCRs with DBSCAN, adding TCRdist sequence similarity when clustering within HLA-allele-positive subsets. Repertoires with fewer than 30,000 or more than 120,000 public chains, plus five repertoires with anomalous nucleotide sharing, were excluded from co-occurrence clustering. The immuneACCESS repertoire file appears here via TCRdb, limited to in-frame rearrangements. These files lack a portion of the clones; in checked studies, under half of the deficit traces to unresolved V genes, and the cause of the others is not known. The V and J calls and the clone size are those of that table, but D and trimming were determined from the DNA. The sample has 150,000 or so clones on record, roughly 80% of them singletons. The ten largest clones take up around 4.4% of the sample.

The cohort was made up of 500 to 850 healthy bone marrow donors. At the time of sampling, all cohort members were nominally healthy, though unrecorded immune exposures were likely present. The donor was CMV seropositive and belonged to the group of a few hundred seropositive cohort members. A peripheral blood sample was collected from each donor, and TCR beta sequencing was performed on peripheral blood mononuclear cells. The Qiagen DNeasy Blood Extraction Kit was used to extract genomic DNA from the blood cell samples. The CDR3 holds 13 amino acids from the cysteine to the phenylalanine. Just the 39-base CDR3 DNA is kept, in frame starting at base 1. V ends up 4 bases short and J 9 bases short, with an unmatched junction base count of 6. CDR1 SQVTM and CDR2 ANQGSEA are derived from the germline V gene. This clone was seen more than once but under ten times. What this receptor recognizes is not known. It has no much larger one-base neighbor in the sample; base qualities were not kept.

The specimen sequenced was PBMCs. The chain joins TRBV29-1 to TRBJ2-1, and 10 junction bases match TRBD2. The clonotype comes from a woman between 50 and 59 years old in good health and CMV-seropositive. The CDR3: CSVALAGVGEQFF. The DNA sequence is TGCAGCGTTGCGCTAGCGGGGGTTGGTGAGCAGTTCTTC.